This T cell receptor (beta chain) was identified during a study of cytomegalovirus exposure and HLA in healthy donors. Donors were ostensibly healthy at sampling, although undocumented immune exposures were probable. Germline values: CDR1 SQVTM, CDR2 ANQGSEA. This CDR3 comprises 13 residues. The V gene end was trimmed by 1 base and the J gene end by 7 bases; junction bases not matched to a gene: 3. Vbeta (60) and Jbeta (13) primers were used in the PCR. Using immunoSEQ multiplex PCR, the repertoire was profiled, and TCRdb retains in-frame clones only, with some absent. Among approximately 60,000 clones listed, roughly four fifths were seen once. In the case of this clone: The antigen remains unidentified.

Findings and caveats of the study: Donors belonging to an Asian-associated ancestry cluster reportedly showed fewer N-insertions in productive TCRs than the roughly 670-donor mean, according to what a later analysis found. The study found most TCR sequences rare, yet found some public TCRs in many donors. A later analysis linked a missense variant in DCLRE1C to the trimming of TCR beta V and J genes.

Sequencing used PBMCs. The TCR sequence derives from a man aged 30 to 39 in good health and CMV-seronegative. V gene TRBV29-1 combines with J gene TRBJ2-2; the match to TRBD1 covers 7 bases. CDR3 in amino acids: CSVEGRGYGELFF. The CDR3 region has the DNA TGCAGCGTTGAAGGCAGGGGGTACGGGGAGCTGTTTTTT.